This T cell receptor (beta chain) was recovered during a study of CD8+CD57+ T cells in acquired aplastic anemia. Genomic DNA constituted the template upon which TCR beta VDJ and CDR3 profiling was performed. A single record per CDR3 protein comes from TCRdb applying MiXCR to the reads. The table records 400,000 to 600,000 distinct CDR3 sequences, approximately 32% of them present only once. The ends lost 10 bases at V and 0 bases at J; junction bases unmatched: 3. Germline V gives CDR1 SGHDN, CDR2 FVKESK. The CDR3 is made up of 12 amino acids. All sequencing subjects had displayed CD8+CD57+ cell expansion on flow cytometry.

The sample taken for sequencing was sorted CD4+, CD8+, or CD8+CD57+ T cells (not recorded which) from PBMCs. The TCR sequence derives from a human donor with aplastic anemia. J is TRBJ2-7 and V is TRBV14; 7 nucleotides align to TRBD2. The CDR3 nucleotides are TGTGCCACCGCGGGAGACTCCTACGAGCAGTACTTC. This encodes CATAGDSYEQYF.